The T cell receptor beta chain under discussion was sequenced for a study of blood T cell repertoires in COVID-19. About the study: The origin of the acute and convalescent COVID-19 samples was the United States, Italy and Spain. In each case, the material was cDNA or gDNA derived from T cells, B-cell-depleted T cells, or PBMCs.

In the authors' methods: Nucleated cell number was recorded as an estimate derived from reference gene primer amplification. Data came from immunoSEQ multiplex PCR; TCRdb stores just in-frame clones and leaves some out. V, J and clone size are those of that table, while D and trimming were read from the DNA. The table has approximately 120,000 clones, 86% seen once. V dropped 7 bases and J dropped 9 bases, with 16 bases sitting between them. Looked up from germline, CDR1 is MNHEY and CDR2 is SVGAGI. This CDR3 has 13 residues. The rearrangement links TRBV6-5 to TRBJ2-1; D not certain. The sequenced sample was peripheral blood. This sequence originates from a human donor in a cohort sampled during active COVID-19. CDR3 DNA sequence: TGTGCCAGCAAATCCGACACGGCCGGTGAGCAGTTCTTC. Its protein product is CASKSDTAGEQFF.